The 14 T cell receptor beta chains below come from one sample, sequenced in a study of molecular identifiers for immune sequencing clone quantification. One entry per CDR3 protein results from TCRdb running MiXCR on the PCR reads. Here the sample spans hundreds of thousands of distinct CDR3 sequences, roughly 23% being singletons. Sequenced material: naive CD8+ T cells from blood, with Jurkat cell RNA spiked in. Stated subset: FACS-sorted CD8+CD4-CCR7+CD45RA+ naive T cells. The receptors originated from a human donor in good health. Some libraries in this study had Jurkat cell RNA spiked in.

The V call is TRBV7-9, the J call TRBJ1-1; D remains ambiguous. Trimming took 3 bases from V and 6 from J, leaving 20 bases between them. This CDR3 comprises 16 residues. Looked up from germline, CDR1 is SEHNR and CDR2 is FQNEAQ (reference sequence). In nucleotides, the CDR3 is TGTGCCAGCAGCTTGAATCGTCAGGAGCCGTGGGCTGAAGCTTTCTTT. It codes for CASSLNRQEPWAEAFF.

This clonotype was observed many times. The gene calls are TRBV19 and TRBJ2-6, with unresolved D. This CDR3 has 13 residues. The V and J ends lost 5 bases and 3 bases respectively, with 5 bases between them. Germline lookup yields CDR1 LNHDA and CDR2 SQIVND (reference sequence). CDR3 loop: CASSSLGANVLTF. Here the CDR3 DNA reads TGTGCCAGTAGTTCCCTTGGGGCCAACGTCCTGACTTTC. Full variable domain (outside the CDR3, taken from reference TRBV19 and TRBJ2-6): DGGITQSPKYLFRKEGQNVTLSCEQNLNHDAMYWYRQDPGQGLRLIYYSQIVNDFQKGDIAEGYSVSREKKESFPLTVTSAQKNPTAFYLCASSSLGANVLTFGAGSRLTVL.

This clonotype was observed at least ten times. This chain connects TRBV30 to TRBJ1-5; tentative D call: TRBD1 (6 bases). V was pared by 7 bases and J by 2 bases, with 15 bases between. This CDR3 is built from 14 residues. CDR1 is GTSNPN and CDR2 is SVGIG in the germline V gene (reference sequence). CDR3 bases: TGTGCCTTCACGCAGGGGATTGGCAATCAGCCCCAGCATTTT. Its translation is CAFTQGIGNQPQHF. Combining the CDR3 with reference TRBV30 and TRBJ1-5 gives the whole variable domain SQTIHQWPATLVQPVGSPLSLECTVEGTSNPNLYWYRQAAGRGLQLLFYSVGIGQISSEVPQNLSASRPQDRQFILSSKKLLLSDSGFYLCAFTQGIGNQPQHFGDGTRLSIL.

The J gene is TRBJ1-2, the V gene TRBV4-1; 8 bases agree with TRBD1. Germline-derived CDR1 and CDR2 are MGHRA and YSYEKL. The CDR3 extends over 15 amino acids. Unmatched junction bases numbered 9, after V lost 4 bases and J lost 5 bases. CDR3 in DNA: TGCGCCAGCAGCCTAGCACAGGGGGAGTTGTATGGCTACACCTTC. Encoded protein: CASSLAQGELYGYTF.

The sample holds a few counts of this clonotype. This chain connects TRBV9 to TRBJ2-5, with D perhaps TRBD2 (7 bases). The V and J ends lost 4 bases and 5 bases respectively, with 24 bases between them. Germline V CDR1 and CDR2: SGDLS, YYNGEE. This CDR3 is 17 amino acids long. The CDR3 region is CASSPEGGGLVSETQYF. As DNA, the CDR3 is TGTGCCAGCAGCCCAGAGGGGGGGGGCCTGGTTTCGGAGACCCAGTACTTC.

This clonotype was picked up many times. The chain uses TRBV7-6 and TRBJ2-2, with 11 bases matching TRBD2. The CDR3 is 17 residues long. CDR1 and CDR2 from the germline V gene are SGHVS and FNYEAQ. Trimming cost V 3 bases and J 4 bases; bases outside gene matches: 7. Here the CDR3 reads CASSFSLAGELTGELFF. As DNA, the CDR3 is TGTGCCAGCAGCTTTTCACTAGCGGGAGAGCTCACCGGGGAGCTGTTTTTT.

This clonotype was detected many times. The chain combines TRBV12-3 or TRBV12-4 with TRBJ1-4; 8 bases are shared with TRBD1. The CDR3 is made up of 14 amino acids. Unmatched junction bases numbered 2, after V lost 5 bases and J lost 3 bases. The CDR3 here is CASSTTGANEKLFF. Written as DNA, the CDR3 is TGTGCCAGCAGTACGACAGGGGCTAATGAAAAACTGTTTTTT.

This clonotype appeared many times. The rearrangement joins TRBV5-6 to TRBJ1-4, with TRBD1 matching 7 bases. CDR3 length: 22 amino acids. The V segment lost 3 bases and the J segment 1 base; nucleotides outside the gene matches: 24. CDR1 and CDR2 (germline): SGHDT, YYEEEE. The CDR3 loop reads CASSSQDRQGPFKQGTNEKLFF. CDR3 nucleotides: TGTGCCAGCAGCTCACAAGATAGACAGGGACCTTTCAAACAAGGAACTAATGAAAAACTGTTTTTT.

Ten or more counts support this clonotype. The rearrangement joins TRBV30 to TRBJ1-1; perhaps TRBD1 as D (6 bases). In germline, CDR1 is GTSNPN, CDR2 SVGIG (reference sequence). The CDR3 spans 13 residues. The V end was cut by 2 bases, the J end by 7 bases, with 14 bases between. CDR3: CAWSHRATIEAFF. DNA for the CDR3: TGTGCCTGGAGTCACAGGGCAACCATTGAAGCTTTCTTT. The full variable domain, with the rest looked up from reference TRBV30 and TRBJ1-1, is SQTIHQWPATLVQPVGSPLSLECTVEGTSNPNLYWYRQAAGRGLQLLFYSVGIGQISSEVPQNLSASRPQDRQFILSSKKLLLSDSGFYLCAWSHRATIEAFFGQGTRLTVV.

This clonotype was counted at least ten times. The rearrangement joins TRBV2 to TRBJ1-1; a possible D gene is TRBD1 (5 bases). In germline, CDR1 is SNHLY, CDR2 FYNNEI. Between the trimmed V and J ends, which lost 6 bases and 5 bases, there was a span of 13 bases. The CDR3 contains 13 residues. The CDR3 DNA follows: TGTGCCAGCAGGCGGGGAGGGGCGACTGAAGCTTTCTTT. It specifies CASRRGGATEAFF.

This clonotype was detected many times. The chain recombines TRBV9 with TRBJ1-1; D is uncertain. In germline, CDR1 is SGDLS, CDR2 YYNGEE. This CDR3 contains 13 residues. Trimming took 5 bases from V and 9 from J, leaving 17 bases between them. The CDR3 nucleotides are TGTGCCAGCAGTGCAAAAAGGACCGGGAAAGCTTTCTTT. Translating gives CASSAKRTGKAFF.

The table lists this clonotype with many counts. V and J are TRBV24-1 and TRBJ2-5, with TRBD1 identical over 7 bases. Per the germline V gene, CDR1 is KGHDR and CDR2 is SFDVKD. The CDR3 length is 13 residues. With 10 bases clipped from V and 2 bases from J, the junction kept 6 bases outside the gene matches. The CDR3 here is CATRGTAQETQYF. In nucleotides, the CDR3 is TGTGCCACGAGAGGGACAGCACAAGAGACCCAGTACTTC.

Points on this clonotype: A much more abundant neighbour one base away suggests this may be a read error. V gene TRBV12-3 or TRBV12-4 combines with J gene TRBJ2-1, with D hard to call. This CDR3 is 13 amino acids long. V lost 6 bases to trimming and J lost 8 bases, with 14 bases between them. The CDR3 reads CASRVESWDEQFF. The CDR3 nucleotides are TGTGCCAGCAGGGTTGAGTCGTGGGATGAGCAGTTCTTC.

This clonotype was counted at least ten times. This chain connects TRBV29-1 to TRBJ1-5, with no clear D. V lost 2 bases and J lost 4, with 9 bases in between. The CDR3 has 13 amino acids. CDR1 and CDR2 from the germline V gene are SQVTM and ANQGSEA. The CDR3 sequence: CSVEFGSNQPQHF. DNA for the CDR3: TGCAGCGTTGAATTCGGATCGAATCAGCCCCAGCATTTT.